This T cell receptor beta chain stems from a study of cytomegalovirus exposure and HLA in healthy donors. With V trimmed by 3 bases and J by 5 bases, 7 bases remained unmatched. Germline assignment: CDR1 SGHNT and CDR2 YENEEA. The CDR3 is 16 amino acids. The PCR used 60 Vbeta and 13 Jbeta primers. Profiled with immunoSEQ multiplex PCR; TCRdb holds only in-frame clones, not every one. The profile shows over 130,000 clones, more than 70% of them singletons. Study outcomes and limitations: Analyzed later, association rates of TCRs varied across HLA loci, with DRB1 most and HLA-C fewest. Later analysis suggested links between common viral pathogens and several top significant clusters.

Worth noting for this clone: Its antigen is unknown.

This receptor was identified in a man aged 50 to 60 in good health and CMV-seronegative. The V call is TRBV11-3, the J call TRBJ1-6, with 7 bases that match TRBD1. Sequencing was carried out using PBMCs. The CDR3 is CASSFGGGLNNSPLHF. CDR3 bases: TGTGCCAGCAGCTTCGGAGGGGGCCTTAATAATTCACCCCTCCACTTT.